These 19 T cell receptor beta chains were all obtained from the same sample, sequenced in a study of blood T cell repertoires in COVID-19. Profiled with immunoSEQ multiplex PCR; TCRdb holds only in-frame clones, not every one. The profile covers 250,000 to 300,000 clones, with approximately 88% appearing a single time and 0.85% to 0.95% taken by the ten largest. The sequencing sample was made of peripheral blood. These receptors originate from a woman between 40 and 55 years old who had recovered from COVID-19.

Written as DNA, the CDR3 is TGTGCCACCCTTGCGGGGCAGGCGGCCGGCTACACCTTC. Protein: CATLAGQAAGYTF. This chain connects TRBV5-4 to TRBJ1-2; the D gene is possibly TRBD1 (5 bases). Germline V CDR1 and CDR2: SGHNT, YYREEE (reference sequence). This CDR3 has 13 residues. Trimming took 9 bases from V and 8 from J, leaving 20 bases between them.

The chain employs TRBV19 and TRBJ1-5; TRBD1 matches 7 bases. The CDR3 has 16 amino acids. From germline, CDR1 is LNHDA and CDR2 SQIVND (reference sequence). The ends lost 1 base at V and 3 bases at J; junction bases unmatched: 6. The CDR3 region has the DNA TGTGCCAGTAGTATAGGAGGGACAGTCCCCAATCAGCCCCAGCATTTT. Its translation is CASSIGGTVPNQPQHF.

The V gene is TRBV29-1, the J gene TRBJ1-4; tentative D call: TRBD1 (6 bases). V was cut by 7 bases and J by 8 bases, with 20 bases left in between. This CDR3 spans 14 amino acids. Germline V gene lookup returns CDR1 SQVTM and CDR2 ANQGSEA. CDR3 bases: TGCAGCGCTCAACCCGACAGGACATTAGAAAAACTGTTTTTT. Translating it yields CSAQPDRTLEKLFF.

The genes are TRBV29-1 and TRBJ2-3, with D tentatively TRBD1 (5 bases). In germline, CDR1 is SQVTM, CDR2 ANQGSEA. The CDR3 is 12 residues long. V lost 6 bases and J 4 bases, leaving 11 bases between the germline ends. The CDR3 bases are TGCAGCGTCGCGACAGATCCAGATACGCAGTATTTT. This gives the protein CSVATDPDTQYF.

The CDR3 DNA reads TGTGCCAGCAGCGTAGGGCAGGGGGCCGGAGATACGCAGTATTTT. It yields the protein CASSVGQGAGDTQYF. The V gene is TRBV9, the J gene TRBJ2-3, with TRBD1 identical over 8 bases. This CDR3 contains 15 residues. CDR1 SGDLS and CDR2 YYNGEE come from the germline V gene. V lost 0 bases and J lost 5; bases outside the gene matches: 5.

The rearrangement uses TRBV6-5 and TRBJ2-7; 16 bases are shared with TRBD2. The CDR3 sequence is 15 residues long. The germline CDR1 and CDR2 sequences are MNHEY and SVGAGI. V lost 6 bases, J lost 7 bases, and 6 bases stayed unmatched. This chain's CDR3 is CASSPGTSGRGEQYF. CDR3 coding DNA: TGTGCCAGCAGCCCCGGGACTAGCGGGAGGGGAGAGCAGTACTTC.

Comment on this clone: The DNA is left out, because the CDR3 cannot be placed on it with certainty; the CDR3 is given as TCRdb lists it. This sequence joins TRBV3-1 (or the pseudogene TRBV3-2) and TRBJ2-1; the DNA was not used to check the table's D call, TRBD1. Germline assignment: CDR1 LGHDT and CDR2 YNNKEL (reference sequence). The CDR3 region is 13 residues in length, termini included. CDR3 region: CASSQEVGRGSFF.

The chain is built from TRBV7-9 and TRBJ2-5; D is perhaps TRBD2 (6 bases). There are 14 residues in the CDR3. V lost 5 bases and J lost 7, with 17 bases in between. The V gene's germline CDR1 is SEHNR and CDR2 FQNEAQ (reference sequence). For the CDR3, the DNA is TGTGCCAGCAGCCGGCCGGGGGAGGAGTGGACCCAGTACTTC. It codes for CASSRPGEEWTQYF.

The chain has TRBV11-2 and TRBJ2-7; D is perhaps TRBD1 (5 bases). Between the trimmed V and J ends, which lost 3 bases and 1 base, there was a span of 13 bases. Germline V gene data show CDR1 as SGHAT and CDR2 as FQNNGV. The CDR3 loop spans 15 amino acids. The CDR3 sequence is CASSLGVRVSYEQYF. The CDR3 bases are TGTGCCAGCAGCTTGGGCGTCAGGGTTTCCTACGAGCAGTACTTC.

The V and J genes are TRBV3-1 (or the pseudogene TRBV3-2) and TRBJ2-3; 12 bases align to TRBD2. Losses at the gene ends were 3 bases for V and 0 bases for J; bases not matched to a gene: 7. This CDR3 is built from 18 residues. In germline, CDR1 is LGHDT, CDR2 YNNKEL (reference sequence). This chain's CDR3 is CASSHASGTSGSTDTQYF. The CDR3 coding sequence is TGTGCCAGCAGCCATGCCTCCGGGACTAGCGGGAGCACAGATACGCAGTATTTT.

V and J are TRBV7-6 and TRBJ2-2; 7 bases fit TRBD2. J gave up 7 bases and V 5 bases, and 13 bases lay outside the gene matches. The length of the CDR3 is 16 residues. Germline values: CDR1 SGHVS, CDR2 FNYEAQ. The DNA for the CDR3 is TGTGCCAGCAGCCCAGCTCCGAGCGGGACGGTCGGGGAGCTGTTTTTT. Encoded protein: CASSPAPSGTVGELFF.

This rearrangement joins TRBV21-1 to TRBJ2-7; the table gives TRBD2 as D, unverified against the DNA. TRBV21-1 is marked as a pseudogene. This CDR3 contains 16 residues. DNA of the CDR3: TGTGCCAGCAGCAGTGGTCACGCTAGCGGCCCATACGAGCAGTACTTC. It specifies CASSSGHASGPYEQYF.

The chain joins TRBV7-9 to TRBJ2-1; 9 nucleotides match TRBD2. Trimming at V came to 5 bases and at J to 5 bases, leaving 7 bases not matched to a gene. Per the germline V gene, CDR1 is SEHNR and CDR2 is FQNEAQ (reference sequence). The CDR3 consists of 15 residues. The chain's CDR3 is CASSRGLATHNEQFF. CDR3 bases: TGTGCCAGCAGCCGCGGACTAGCGACCCACAATGAGCAGTTCTTC. Full variable domain (missing parts from reference TRBV7-9 and TRBJ2-1): DTGVSQNPRHKITKRGQNVTFRCDPISEHNRLYWYRQTLGQGPEFLTYFQNEAQLEKSRLLSDRFSAERPKGSFSTLEIQRTEQGDSAMYLCASSRGLATHNEQFFGPGTRLTVL.

The rearrangement joins TRBV24-1 to TRBJ2-3, with TRBD2 matching over 10 bases. The junction had 2 bases not matched to a gene; V was cut back by 0 bases and J by 0 bases. The CDR3 runs 17 residues. Germline CDR1 is KGHDR and CDR2 is SFDVKD. The CDR3 reads CATSDLRTSGSTDTQYF. Written as DNA, the CDR3 is TGTGCCACCAGTGATTTGCGGACTAGCGGAAGCACAGATACGCAGTATTTT.

This chain connects TRBV6-1 to TRBJ2-3; 7 bases match TRBD1. Germline trimming cut 1 base from V and 2 bases from J; bases unmatched to any gene: 3. Germline CDR1 MNHNS, CDR2 SASEGT. The CDR3 has 15 amino acids. CDR3 sequence: CASSEGTGHTDTQYF. CDR3 sequence (DNA): TGTGCCAGCAGTGAAGGGACAGGACACACAGATACGCAGTATTTT.

J is TRBJ2-7 and V is TRBV15, with TRBD1 identical over 8 bases. CDR1 LNHNV and CDR2 YYDKDF come from the germline V gene (reference sequence). This CDR3 spans 15 amino acids. The V segment lost 1 base and the J segment 6 bases; nucleotides outside the gene matches: 8. In DNA form, the CDR3 reads TGTGCCACCAGCAGAGGGACAGGGAGTCGGGGCGAGCAGTACTTC. Translated: CATSRGTGSRGEQYF. The full variable domain, rest sourced from reference TRBV15 and TRBJ2-7, is DAMVIQNPRYQVTQFGKPVTLSCSQTLNHNVMYWYQQKSSQAPKLLFHYYDKDFNNEADTPDNFQSRRPNTSFCFLDIRSPGLGDTAMYLCATSRGTGSRGEQYFGPGTRLTVT.

This clone appeared once. The chain uses TRBV28 and TRBJ1-5; perhaps TRBD1 as D (5 bases). Germline V gene sequence: CDR1 MDHEN, CDR2 SYDVKM. CDR3 length: 16 residues. V shed 5 bases and J shed 0 bases, with 14 bases lying between them. CDR3 loop: CASSEVSGDSNQPQHF. The DNA for the CDR3 is TGTGCCAGCAGTGAGGTCTCGGGGGATAGCAATCAGCCCCAGCATTTT. The complete variable domain, with remaining parts taken from reference TRBV28 and TRBJ1-5, reads DVKVTQSSRYLVKRTGEKVFLECVQDMDHENMFWYRQDPGLGLRLIYFSYDVKMKEKGDIPEGYSVSREKKERFSLILESASTNQTSMYLCASSEVSGDSNQPQHFGDGTRLSIL.

The chain recombines TRBV27 with TRBJ2-7; D perhaps matches TRBD1 (5 bases). From germline, CDR1 is MNHEY and CDR2 SMNVEV (reference sequence). The CDR3 contains 16 residues. V was pared by 6 bases and J by 7 bases, with 25 bases between. The CDR3 sequence is CASSRTVGQRLGEQYF. The CDR3 coding sequence is TGTGCCAGCAGCCGAACGGTGGGGCAGCGACTCGGTGAGCAGTACTTC.

The chain joins TRBV5-4 to TRBJ2-2, with 12 positions matching TRBD2. The CDR3 loop spans 20 amino acids. Germline loops: CDR1 SGHNT, CDR2 YYREEE (reference sequence). The V and J ends lost 1 base and 5 bases, in that order; junction bases with no gene match: 15. The CDR3 DNA is TGTGCCAGCAGCTTGAGCCTTCTAGCGGGAGGGCCCAGCGGTACCGGGGAGCTGTTTTTT. Its protein product is CASSLSLLAGGPSGTGELFF. The full variable domain, its missing parts supplied by reference TRBV5-4 and TRBJ2-2, is ETGVTQSPTHLIKTRGQQVTLRCSSQSGHNTVSWYQQALGQGPQFIFQYYREEENGRGNFPPRFSGLQFPNYSSELNVNALELDDSALYLCASSLSLLAGGPSGTGELFFGEGSRLTVL.